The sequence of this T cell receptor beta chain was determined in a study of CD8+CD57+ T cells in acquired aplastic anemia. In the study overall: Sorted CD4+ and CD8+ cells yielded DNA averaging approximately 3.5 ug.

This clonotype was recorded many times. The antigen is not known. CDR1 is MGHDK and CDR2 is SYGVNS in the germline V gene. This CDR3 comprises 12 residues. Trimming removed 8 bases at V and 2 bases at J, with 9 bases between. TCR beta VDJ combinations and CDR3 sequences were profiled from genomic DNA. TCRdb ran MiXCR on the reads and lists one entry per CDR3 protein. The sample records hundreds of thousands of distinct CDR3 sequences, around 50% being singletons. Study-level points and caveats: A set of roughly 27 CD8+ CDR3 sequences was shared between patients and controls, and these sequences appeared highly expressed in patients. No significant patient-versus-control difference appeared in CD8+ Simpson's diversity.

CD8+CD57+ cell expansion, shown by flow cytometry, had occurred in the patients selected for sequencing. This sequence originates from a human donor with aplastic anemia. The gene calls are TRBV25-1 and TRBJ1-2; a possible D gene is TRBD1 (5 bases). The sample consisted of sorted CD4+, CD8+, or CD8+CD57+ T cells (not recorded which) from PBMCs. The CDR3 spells CASEGRNYGYTF. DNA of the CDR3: TGTGCCAGCGAGGGGAGAAACTATGGCTACACCTTC.